The 17 T cell receptor beta chains listed next were all sequenced from one sample in a study of T cells in Graves' hyperthyroidism and ophthalmopathy. Regions amplified from RNA transcripts were the TCR beta CDR3 regions. HTBI primers were employed in a first-round RT-PCR of the TCR CDR3. Using its own MiXCR run on the multiplex PCR reads, TCRdb lists one record per CDR3 protein. The sample has 300,000 to 450,000 distinct CDR3 sequences, roughly 14% seen once. Sequenced: blood. The source is an older woman with Graves' hyperthyroidism.

This clonotype showed up many times. The chain is built from TRBV11-1 and TRBJ2-1; possibly TRBD2 for D (5 bases). The CDR3 length is 15 residues. V lost 5 bases to trimming and J lost 2 bases, with 13 bases between them. Germline V gene sequence: CDR1 SGHAT, CDR2 FQDESV (reference sequence). CDR3: CASSEHRGPYNEQFF. The CDR3 nucleotides are TGTGCCAGCAGCGAGCATAGAGGGCCCTACAATGAGCAGTTCTTC.

Many counts were recorded for this clonotype. Germline is not matched at one junction end, which may reflect a read error. The V and J genes are TRBV5-1 and TRBJ2-3, with 13 nucleotides matching TRBD2. Germline values: CDR1 SGHRS, CDR2 YFSETQ. This CDR3 has 16 residues. CDR3 DNA sequence: TGCGCCAGCAGCTTGGATCGGGGACTAGCGGGACATACGAAGTATTTT. Protein sequence: CASSLDRGLAGHTKYF.

The rearrangement joins TRBV5-1 to TRBJ2-3; 9 nucleotides align to TRBD1. The junction had 5 bases not matched to a gene; V was cut back by 1 base and J by 5 bases. Germline V gene data show CDR1 as SGHRS and CDR2 as YFSETQ. The CDR3 loop spans 15 amino acids. The CDR3 sequence: CASSLPGQGQDTQYF. The CDR3 nucleotides are TGCGCCAGCAGCTTGCCCGGACAGGGGCAAGATACGCAGTATTTT.

This clonotype showed up many times. The rearrangement links TRBV2 to TRBJ1-4; 8 positions match TRBD1. This CDR3 contains 14 residues. With V trimmed by 7 bases and J by 5 bases, 6 bases remained unmatched. Germline V gives CDR1 SNHLY, CDR2 FYNNEI. The CDR3 region is CASTPTGANEKLFF. In DNA, the CDR3 is TGTGCCAGCACACCGACAGGGGCGAATGAAAAACTGTTTTTT.

This clonotype was counted ten times or more. V is TRBV12-3 or TRBV12-4 and J is TRBJ2-5; 7 nucleotides line up with TRBD2. V lost 3 bases and J lost 1; bases outside the gene matches: 8. This CDR3 comprises 16 residues. CDR3 protein: CASSFSNAGAQETQYF. CDR3 DNA: TGTGCCAGCAGTTTTTCGAACGCGGGAGCCCAAGAGACCCAGTACTTC.

This clonotype was recorded at least ten times. J is TRBJ2-1 and V is TRBV3-1; TRBD2 agrees at 12 bases. The CDR3 length is 15 residues. Germline values: CDR1 LGHDT, CDR2 YNNKEL (reference sequence). The trim removed 6 bases at V and 4 bases at J, leaving 4 bases unmatched. The CDR3, as DNA: TGTGCCAGCAGTACGACTAGCGGGGGTTACAATGAGCAGTTCTTC. Its translation: CASSTTSGGYNEQFF.

The V and J genes are TRBV18 and TRBJ2-7; 10 positions match TRBD2. V shed 3 bases, J shed 7 bases, and the junction held 15 bases outside the gene matches. The CDR3 runs 17 residues. Per the germline V gene, CDR1 is KGHSH and CDR2 is LQKENI. The CDR3 DNA reads TGTGCCAGCTCACCTCCTAGCGGGAGCCCGATAGGGGGAGAGCAGTACTTC. It translates to CASSPPSGSPIGGEQYF. Full variable domain (remainder filled in from reference TRBV18 and TRBJ2-7): NAGVMQNPRHLVRRRGQEARLRCSPMKGHSHVYWYRQLPEEGLKFMVYLQKENIIDESGMPKERFSAEFPKEGPSILRIQQVVRGDSAAYFCASSPPSGSPIGGEQYFGPGTRLTVT.

This clonotype was seen repeatedly, ten times or more. The V call is TRBV2, the J call TRBJ2-7; D is uncertain. V was cut by 3 bases and J by 5 bases, with 8 bases left in between. The germline CDR1 and CDR2 sequences are SNHLY and FYNNEI. This CDR3 is built from 12 residues. The CDR3 spells CASSDRSNEQYF. In DNA form, the CDR3 reads TGTGCCAGCAGTGACCGGAGCAACGAGCAGTACTTC.

Many counts were recorded for this clonotype. The chain is built from TRBV19 and TRBJ1-5; the D gene is possibly TRBD1 (6 bases). Germline values: CDR1 LNHDA, CDR2 SQIVND (reference sequence). The CDR3 has 14 residues. V lost 4 bases and J 9 bases, leaving 16 bases between the germline ends. CDR3 loop: CASSTGQLAGPQHF. The CDR3 DNA reads as TGTGCCAGTAGTACTGGACAGCTCGCAGGGCCCCAGCATTTT. Full variable domain (missing parts from reference TRBV19 and TRBJ1-5): DGGITQSPKYLFRKEGQNVTLSCEQNLNHDAMYWYRQDPGQGLRLIYYSQIVNDFQKGDIAEGYSVSREKKESFPLTVTSAQKNPTAFYLCASSTGQLAGPQHFGDGTRLSIL.

Ten or more counts support this clonotype. This rearrangement joins TRBV24-1 to TRBJ2-7, with 8 bases identical to TRBD1. The V gene's germline CDR1 is KGHDR and CDR2 SFDVKD. Trimming cost V 3 bases and J 4 bases; bases outside gene matches: 4. The CDR3 has 14 amino acids. CDR3 nucleotide sequence: TGTGCCACCAGTGATCCAGGGGGCTCGTACGAGCAGTACTTC. Encoded protein: CATSDPGGSYEQYF.

This clonotype was seen at least ten times. The rearrangement links TRBV24-1 to TRBJ2-1; 7 bases fit TRBD1. Trimming removed 1 base from V and 4 bases from J; junction bases left unmatched: 6. The V gene's germline CDR1 is KGHDR and CDR2 SFDVKD. The CDR3 extends over 16 amino acids. CDR3 in amino acids: CATSDFGTGQYNEQFF. Here the CDR3 DNA reads TGTGCCACCAGTGATTTCGGGACGGGACAGTACAATGAGCAGTTCTTC.

This clonotype was seen at least ten times. This chain joins TRBV7-8 and TRBJ2-7; 10 nucleotides agree with TRBD2. This CDR3 spans 15 amino acids. From germline, CDR1 is SGHVS and CDR2 FQNEAQ. The J segment lost 3 bases and the V segment lost 3 bases, leaving 5 bases of the junction unmatched. The CDR3 bases are TGTGCCAGCAGCTTCCGGACTAGCGGCGGCTACGAGCAGTACTTC. This codes for CASSFRTSGGYEQYF.

This clonotype was found many times. The CDR3 nucleotides read TGTGCTAGTGGTTTGACGCGCGGGGGAAACTCCTACAATGAGCAGTTCTTC. Translated: CASGLTRGGNSYNEQFF. The chain joins TRBV12-5 to TRBJ2-1, with 7 bases that match TRBD2. With V trimmed by 2 bases and J by 0 bases, 7 bases remained unmatched. The germline gives CDR1 LGHNT, CDR2 FRNRAP. The CDR3 runs 17 residues.

The chain links TRBV10-3 to TRBJ2-7, with D hard to call. Per the germline V gene, CDR1 is ENHRY and CDR2 is SYGVKD. The ends were cut back, 0 bases at V and 3 bases at J, with 9 bases in the middle. This CDR3 is built from 14 residues. The CDR3 sequence is CAISESTDYYEQYF. For the CDR3, the DNA is TGTGCCATCAGTGAGTCGACGGATTACTACGAGCAGTACTTC.

The gene calls are TRBV7-6 and TRBJ2-7, with 10 bases aligning to TRBD2. J lost 2 bases, V lost 1 base, and 11 bases had no gene match. Germline assignment: CDR1 SGHVS and CDR2 FNYEAQ. The CDR3 is 18 amino acids. For the CDR3, the DNA is TGTGCCAGCAGCTTAGGGGGATCTAGGCTAGCGGGAGCCTACGAGCAGTACTTC. This gives the protein CASSLGGSRLAGAYEQYF.

At least ten counts were recorded for this clonotype. The gene calls are TRBV2 and TRBJ1-1; D not certain. Trimming pared 7 bases from V and 0 bases from J, leaving 12 bases between. In germline, CDR1 is SNHLY, CDR2 FYNNEI. CDR3 length: 14 amino acids. As DNA, the CDR3 is TGTGCCAGCAATCCACAGACCATGAACACTGAAGCTTTCTTT. This sequence encodes CASNPQTMNTEAFF.

In this sample, this clonotype turned up many times. The chain combines TRBV28 with TRBJ2-5; no reliable D call. This CDR3 comprises 11 residues. CDR1 is MDHEN and CDR2 is SYDVKM in the germline V gene. V was trimmed by 6 bases and J by 5 bases, leaving 7 bases between them. Here the CDR3 DNA reads TGTGCCAGCAGGACCAGTGAGACCCAGTACTTC. The encoded protein is CASRTSETQYF. Using reference TRBV28 and TRBJ2-5 for the parts outside the CDR3, the full variable domain is DVKVTQSSRYLVKRTGEKVFLECVQDMDHENMFWYRQDPGLGLRLIYFSYDVKMKEKGDIPEGYSVSREKKERFSLILESASTNQTSMYLCASRTSETQYFGPGTRLLVL.